This TCR beta chain was captured in a study of control samples from healthy donors and cancer patients. V lost 0 bases to trimming and J lost 3 bases, with 6 bases between them. This CDR3 region has 14 residues. CDR1 SGHRS and CDR2 YFSETQ come from the germline V gene. Some clones are missing from TCRdb's copy, which holds only in-frame ones; the method was immunoSEQ multiplex PCR. The data hold about 98,000 clones, with over 60% observed a single time. The sample was blood. The chain links TRBV5-1 to TRBJ2-2; D unclear. This TCR was recovered from a woman aged 25 to 39 in good health. CDR3 bases: TGCGCCAGCAGCTTGGAGGCGGACACCGGGGAGCTGTTTTTT. As protein: CASSLEADTGELFF.